The clone carrying this T cell receptor beta chain was seen more than once but under ten times. Its specificity is not known. The record originates from a study of blood T cells in healthy people across ages. Overall study findings and caveats: Versus aged donors, long-lived donors had higher diversity and more naive CD4+ cells.

The second PCR ran about 7 to 12 cycles with a sample-barcoded 5' primer and J-beta primers. MiXCR, run by TCRdb on the 5' RACE reads, gives a single entry per CDR3 protein. The repertoire has some 370,000 distinct CDR3 sequences, 45% to 65% of them found once; the top ten carry 51%. J lost 5 bases, V lost 0 bases, and 13 bases had no gene match. Germline loops: CDR1 MNHEY, CDR2 SVGAGI. This CDR3 has 19 residues. The material sequenced was blood. The rearrangement links TRBV6-5 to TRBJ2-1, with 10 bases that match TRBD1. The sequence came from a man in his 60s in good health. CDR3: CASSYSGRGGQGDDNEQFF. The CDR3 DNA sequence: TGTGCCAGCAGTTACTCAGGCCGGGGCGGACAGGGGGACGACAATGAGCAGTTCTTC.